The rows below give T cell receptor beta chains drawn from one sample of a study of shared clonotypes between healthy human individuals. Method: immunoSEQ multiplex PCR; TCRdb's copy keeps in-frame clones and lacks some. The table has roughly 2 million clones, roughly 94% seen once. What was sequenced was naive CD4+ T cells sorted from blood. The receptors derive from a young man in good health. The CDR3 runs from the conserved cysteine through the conserved F or W. D genes are given only for firm matches. Not every row has a clone size; where given, it reads once, few, many or a size class.

V	D	J	size	length	CDR3	DNA
TRBV5-1	TRBD2	TRBJ2-1	once	14	CASSLAGDLNEQFF	TGCGCCAGTAGTCTAGCGGGAGATCTGAATGAGCAGTTCTTC
TRBV6-5	NA	TRBJ1-5	NA	14	CASQGTRSNQPQHF	TGTGCCAGCCAGGGAACAAGGAGCAATCAGCCCCAGCATTTT
TRBV7-2	NA	TRBJ1-5	NA	12	CASSLRDQPQHF	TGTGCCAGCAGCTTGCGTGATCAGCCCCAGCATTTT
TRBV18	NA	TRBJ1-3	NA	15	CASSPSASAGNTIYF	TGTGCCAGCTCACCAAGTGCTAGCGCCGGAAACACCATATATTTT
TRBV6-1	NA	TRBJ1-6	NA	18	CASSEDRSGTDNDSPLHF	TGTGCCAGCAGTGAAGACAGATCCGGGACGGACAACGATTCACCCCTCCACTTT
TRBV7-9	NA	TRBJ1-6	NA	15	CASSLFEMNNSPLHF	TGTGCCAGCAGCTTATTCGAGATGAATAATTCACCCCTCCACTTT
TRBV6-1	NA	TRBJ1-5	NA	14	CASSVADSNQPQHF	TGTGCCAGCAGTGTGGCAGATAGCAATCAGCCCCAGCATTTT
TRBV5-1	TRBD2	TRBJ2-3	once	16	CASSRGTSGSTDTQYF	TGCGCCAGCAGCCGTGGGACTAGCGGTAGCACAGATACGCAGTATTTT
TRBV6-5	NA	TRBJ1-2	NA	14	CASSPVGRNYGYTF	TGTGCCAGCAGTCCGGTGGGCCGGAACTATGGCTACACCTTC
TRBV4-1	NA	TRBJ1-1	once	16	CASSQDSAYMNTEAFF	TGCGCCAGCAGCCAAGATTCGGCATATATGAACACTGAAGCTTTCTTT
TRBV10-3	NA	TRBJ1-2	NA	17	CAISDLSGLPGDGGYTF	TGTGCCATCAGTGACCTTTCGGGACTGCCGGGCGACGGTGGCTACACCTTC
TRBV19	NA	TRBJ1-4	once	14	CASSIMAAGEKLFF	TGTGCCAGTAGTATAATGGCCGCCGGGGAAAAACTGTTTTTT
TRBV11-3	TRBD2	TRBJ2-1	NA	18	CASSLGNLAGSVDNEQFF	TGTGCCAGCAGCCTAGGTAACCTAGCGGGAAGTGTTGACAATGAGCAGTTCTTC
TRBV4-1	NA	TRBJ2-7	NA	14	CASSQLPSSYEQYF	TGCGCCAGCAGCCAGTTGCCGTCCTCCTACGAGCAGTACTTC
TRBV5-1	TRBD2	TRBJ2-3	NA	16	CASSGGGPALGDTQYF	TGCGCCAGCAGCGGCGGGGGGCCCGCACTGGGAGATACGCAGTATTTT
TRBV7-2	NA	TRBJ1-1	NA	14	CASSLTSLNTEAFF	TGTGCCAGCAGCTTAACTAGCTTGAACACTGAAGCTTTCTTT
TRBV18	NA	TRBJ1-1	NA	14	CASSRHGGSAEAFF	TGTGCCAGCTCACGTCACGGGGGAAGCGCTGAAGCTTTCTTT
TRBV5-1	NA	TRBJ2-3	NA	16	CASSSIEGGLTDTQYF	TGCGCCAGCAGCTCCATTGAGGGTGGCCTAACAGATACGCAGTATTTT
TRBV5-6	NA	TRBJ1-2	NA	15	CASSLKTVSYYGYTF	TGTGCCAGCAGCCTCAAGACAGTCAGCTACTATGGCTACACCTTC
TRBV13	TRBD2	TRBJ2-5	NA	17	CASRALGILAGGETQYF	TGTGCCAGCAGGGCCCTTGGTATACTAGCGGGAGGAGAGACCCAGTACTTC
TRBV15	TRBD1	TRBJ1-5	NA	16	CATSRAGTGGNQPQHF	TGTGCCACCAGCAGGGCCGGGACAGGGGGCAATCAGCCCCAGCATTTT
TRBV5-1	TRBD1	TRBJ1-2	NA	15	CASSHGQGGDYGYTF	TGCGCCAGCAGCCACGGACAGGGAGGGGACTATGGCTACACCTTC